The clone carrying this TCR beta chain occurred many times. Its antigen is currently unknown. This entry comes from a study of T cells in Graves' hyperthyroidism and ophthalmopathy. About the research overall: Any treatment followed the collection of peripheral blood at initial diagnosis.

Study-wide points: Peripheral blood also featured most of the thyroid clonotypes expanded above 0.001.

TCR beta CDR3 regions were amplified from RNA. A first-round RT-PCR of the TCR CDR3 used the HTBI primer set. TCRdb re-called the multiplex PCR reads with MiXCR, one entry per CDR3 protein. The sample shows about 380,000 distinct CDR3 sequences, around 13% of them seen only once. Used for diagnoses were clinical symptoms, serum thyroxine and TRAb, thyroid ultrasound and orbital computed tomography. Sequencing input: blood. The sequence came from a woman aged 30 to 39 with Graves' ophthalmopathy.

The DNA for the CDR3 is TGTGCCAGCCCCCCTAGCGGGGGGCGAGGCAATGAGCAGTTCTTC. It encodes CASPPSGGRGNEQFF. This chain connects TRBV28 to TRBJ2-1; 11 bases fit TRBD2. CDR3 length: 15 residues. Germline-derived CDR1 and CDR2 are MDHEN and SYDVKM. V lost 8 bases and J lost 6; bases outside the gene matches: 9.